The TCR beta chain described here comes from a study of T cells in Graves' hyperthyroidism and ophthalmopathy. Regarding the study as a whole: Blood shared most expanded thyroid clonotypes above 0.001.

Amplification of TCR beta CDR3 regions used RNA as the template. HTBI primers were employed in a first-round RT-PCR of the TCR CDR3. MiXCR, run by TCRdb on the multiplex PCR reads, gives a single entry per CDR3 protein. The sample has around 620,000 distinct CDR3 sequences, about a sixth seen once. As for this clonotype: The antigen is not known. It may be a read error: a sequence one base away is much more abundant.

Stable disease denoted Graves' hyperthyroidism without ophthalmopathy progression within 18 months. The germline gives CDR1 MRHNA, CDR2 SNTAGT. The CDR3 extends over 15 amino acids. The chain employs TRBV6-4 and TRBJ2-7; 9 bases line up with TRBD2. Material for sequencing was blood. The clonotype was recovered from a woman aged 25 to 45 with Graves' hyperthyroidism. CDR3 sequence (DNA): TGTGCCACCGAGAGGAGTAGCGGGAGCTCCCACGAGCAGTACTTC. Its protein product is CATERSSGSSHEQYF.